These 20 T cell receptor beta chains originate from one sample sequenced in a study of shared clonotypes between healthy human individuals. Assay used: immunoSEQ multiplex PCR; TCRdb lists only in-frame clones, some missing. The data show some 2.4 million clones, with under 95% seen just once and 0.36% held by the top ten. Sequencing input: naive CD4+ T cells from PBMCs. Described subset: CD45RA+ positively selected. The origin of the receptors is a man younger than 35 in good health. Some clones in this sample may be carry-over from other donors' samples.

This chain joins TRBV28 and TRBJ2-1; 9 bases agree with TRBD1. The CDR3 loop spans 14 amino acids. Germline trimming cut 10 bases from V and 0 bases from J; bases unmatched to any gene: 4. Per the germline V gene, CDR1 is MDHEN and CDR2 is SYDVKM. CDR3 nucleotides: TGTGCCACCTTGGGACAGGGCTCCTACAATGAGCAGTTCTTC. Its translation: CATLGQGSYNEQFF. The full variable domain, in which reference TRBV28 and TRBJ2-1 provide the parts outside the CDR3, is DVKVTQSSRYLVKRTGEKVFLECVQDMDHENMFWYRQDPGLGLRLIYFSYDVKMKEKGDIPEGYSVSREKKERFSLILESASTNQTSMYLCATLGQGSYNEQFFGPGTRLTVL.

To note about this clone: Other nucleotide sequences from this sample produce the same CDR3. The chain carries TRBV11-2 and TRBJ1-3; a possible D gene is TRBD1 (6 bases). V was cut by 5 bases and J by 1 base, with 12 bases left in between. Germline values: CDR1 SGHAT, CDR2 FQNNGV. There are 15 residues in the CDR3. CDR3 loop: CASSRLTGSGNTIYF. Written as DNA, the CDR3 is TGTGCCAGCAGCAGATTGACAGGTTCTGGAAACACCATATATTTT.

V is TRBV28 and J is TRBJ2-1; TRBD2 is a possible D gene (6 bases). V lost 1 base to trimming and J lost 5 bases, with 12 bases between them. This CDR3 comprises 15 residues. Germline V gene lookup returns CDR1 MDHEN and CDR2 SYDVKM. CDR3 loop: CASSLLDGRNNEQFF. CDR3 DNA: TGTGCCAGCAGTTTATTAGACGGGAGAAACAATGAGCAGTTCTTC.

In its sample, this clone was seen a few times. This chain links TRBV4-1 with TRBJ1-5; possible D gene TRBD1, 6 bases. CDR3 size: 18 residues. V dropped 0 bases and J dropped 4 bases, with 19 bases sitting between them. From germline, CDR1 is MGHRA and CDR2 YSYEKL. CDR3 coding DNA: TGCGCCAGCAGCCAAGATGTCAGGGGAAAGGGTTGGAATCAGCCCCAGCATTTT. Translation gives CASSQDVRGKGWNQPQHF.

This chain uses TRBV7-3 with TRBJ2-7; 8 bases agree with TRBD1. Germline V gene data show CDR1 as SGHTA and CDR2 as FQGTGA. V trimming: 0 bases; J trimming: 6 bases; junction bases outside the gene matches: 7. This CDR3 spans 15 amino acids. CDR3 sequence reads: CASSLTSGTGGEQYF. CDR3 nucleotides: TGTGCCAGCAGCTTAACCTCCGGGACAGGAGGCGAGCAGTACTTC. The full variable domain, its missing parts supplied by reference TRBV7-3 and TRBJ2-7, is GAGVSQTPSNKVTEKGKYVELRCDPISGHTALYWYRQSLGQGPEFLIYFQGTGAADDSGLPNDRFFAVRPEGSVSTLKIQRTERGDSAVYLCASSLTSGTGGEQYFGPGTRLTVT.

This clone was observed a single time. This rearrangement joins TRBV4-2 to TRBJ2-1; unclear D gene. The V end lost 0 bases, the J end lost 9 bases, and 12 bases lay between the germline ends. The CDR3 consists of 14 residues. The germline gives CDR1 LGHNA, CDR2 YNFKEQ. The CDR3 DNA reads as TGTGCCAGCAGCCAAGATCTGGAACTGAGTGAGCAGTTCTTC. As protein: CASSQDLELSEQFF.

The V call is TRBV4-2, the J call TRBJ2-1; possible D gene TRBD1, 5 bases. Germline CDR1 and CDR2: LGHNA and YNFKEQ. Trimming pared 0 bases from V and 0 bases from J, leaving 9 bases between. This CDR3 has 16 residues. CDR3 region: CASSQEGQTSYNEQFF. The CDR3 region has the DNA TGTGCCAGCAGCCAAGAGGGGCAGACCTCCTACAATGAGCAGTTCTTC.

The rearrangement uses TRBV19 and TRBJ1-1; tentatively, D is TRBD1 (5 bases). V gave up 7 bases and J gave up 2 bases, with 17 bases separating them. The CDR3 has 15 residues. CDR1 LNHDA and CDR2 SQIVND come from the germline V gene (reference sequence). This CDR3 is CASTWATAGNTEAFF. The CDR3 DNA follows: TGTGCCAGTACGTGGGCGACAGCGGGTAACACTGAAGCTTTCTTT.

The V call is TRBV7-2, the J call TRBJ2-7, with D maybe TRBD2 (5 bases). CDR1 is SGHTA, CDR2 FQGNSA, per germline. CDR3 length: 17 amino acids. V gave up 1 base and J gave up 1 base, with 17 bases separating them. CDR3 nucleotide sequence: TGTGCCAGCAGCTTAGGCGGGTTCGTAGAGGGTTCCTACGAGCAGTACTTC. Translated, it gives CASSLGGFVEGSYEQYF.

The CDR3 region has the DNA TGTGCCACCAGCAGAGATGCAGGGTTCTGGTCGCCCCAGCATTTT. Its protein product is CATSRDAGFWSPQHF. The rearrangement uses TRBV15 and TRBJ1-5; tentative D call: TRBD1 (5 bases). Germline V gene lookup returns CDR1 LNHNV and CDR2 YYDKDF (reference sequence). The CDR3 is made up of 15 amino acids. V lost 0 bases and J 9 bases, leaving 15 bases between the germline ends.

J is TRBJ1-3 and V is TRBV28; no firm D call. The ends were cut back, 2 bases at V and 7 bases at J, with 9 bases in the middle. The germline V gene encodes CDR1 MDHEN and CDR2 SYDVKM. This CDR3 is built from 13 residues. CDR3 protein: CASSLVQRNTIYF. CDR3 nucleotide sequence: TGTGCCAGCAGTTTAGTACAGAGGAACACCATATATTTT.

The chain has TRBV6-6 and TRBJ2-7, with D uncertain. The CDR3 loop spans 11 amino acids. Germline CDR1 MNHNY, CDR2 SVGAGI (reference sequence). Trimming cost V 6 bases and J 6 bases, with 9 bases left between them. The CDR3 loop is CASRQTREQYF. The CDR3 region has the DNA TGTGCCAGCAGGCAAACCCGCGAGCAGTACTTC.

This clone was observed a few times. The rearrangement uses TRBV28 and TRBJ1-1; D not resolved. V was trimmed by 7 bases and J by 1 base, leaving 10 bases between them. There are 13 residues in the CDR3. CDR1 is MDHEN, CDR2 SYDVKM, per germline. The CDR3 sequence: CASNHMTNTEAFF. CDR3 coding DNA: TGTGCCAGCAATCACATGACGAACACTGAAGCTTTCTTT.

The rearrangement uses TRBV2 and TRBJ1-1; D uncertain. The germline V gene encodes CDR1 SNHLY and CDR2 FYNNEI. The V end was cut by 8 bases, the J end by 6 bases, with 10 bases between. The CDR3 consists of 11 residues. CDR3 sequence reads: CASDYEAEAFF. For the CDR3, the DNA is TGTGCCAGCGATTACGAGGCTGAAGCTTTCTTT.

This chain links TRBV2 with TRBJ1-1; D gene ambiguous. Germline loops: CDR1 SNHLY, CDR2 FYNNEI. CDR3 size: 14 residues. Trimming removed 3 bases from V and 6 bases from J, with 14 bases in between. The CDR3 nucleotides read TGTGCCAGCAGTGACGGGCGCCTTGGCCCTGAAGCTTTCTTT. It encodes CASSDGRLGPEAFF.

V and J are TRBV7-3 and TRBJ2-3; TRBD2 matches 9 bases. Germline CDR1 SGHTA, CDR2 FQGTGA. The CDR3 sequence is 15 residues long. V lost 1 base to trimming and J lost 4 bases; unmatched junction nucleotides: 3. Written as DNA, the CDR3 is TGTGCCAGCAGCTTAATAGCGGGAGTCCCAGATACGCAGTATTTT. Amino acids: CASSLIAGVPDTQYF. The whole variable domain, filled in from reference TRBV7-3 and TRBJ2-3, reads GAGVSQTPSNKVTEKGKYVELRCDPISGHTALYWYRQSLGQGPEFLIYFQGTGAADDSGLPNDRFFAVRPEGSVSTLKIQRTERGDSAVYLCASSLIAGVPDTQYFGPGTRLTVL.

The CDR3 DNA follows: TGTGCCAGTCGCTCCGGGGGGCCCAGGTATGCAGATACGCAGTATTTT. This codes for CASRSGGPRYADTQYF. The genes are TRBV19 and TRBJ2-3, with D possibly being TRBD2 (7 bases). CDR1 and CDR2 (germline): LNHDA, SQIVND (reference sequence). There are 16 residues in the CDR3. V lost 8 bases, J lost 4 bases, and 22 bases lay in between.

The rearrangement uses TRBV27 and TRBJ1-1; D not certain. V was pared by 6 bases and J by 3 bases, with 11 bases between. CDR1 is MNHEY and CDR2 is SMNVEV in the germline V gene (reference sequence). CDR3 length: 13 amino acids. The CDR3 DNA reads TGTGCCAGCAGCCTCAATCCGGACACTGAAGCTTTCTTT. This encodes CASSLNPDTEAFF.

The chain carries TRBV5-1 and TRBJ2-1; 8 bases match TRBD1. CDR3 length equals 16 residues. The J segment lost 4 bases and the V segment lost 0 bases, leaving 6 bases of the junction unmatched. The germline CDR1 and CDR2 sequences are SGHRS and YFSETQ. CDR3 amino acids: CASSLGQGSLYNEQFF. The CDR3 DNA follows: TGCGCCAGCAGCTTGGGACAGGGGTCGTTATACAATGAGCAGTTCTTC.

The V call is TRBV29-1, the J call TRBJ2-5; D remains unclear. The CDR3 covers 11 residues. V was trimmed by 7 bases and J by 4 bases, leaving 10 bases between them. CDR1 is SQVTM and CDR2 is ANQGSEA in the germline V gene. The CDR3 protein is CSAGPPETQYF. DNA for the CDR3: TGCAGCGCTGGGCCTCCAGAGACCCAGTACTTC.